The 26 T cell receptor beta chains below were found in one sample sequenced in a study of cytomegalovirus exposure and HLA in healthy donors. Primers included in the PCR were 60 Vbeta and 13 Jbeta primers. Clones were read by immunoSEQ multiplex PCR, and TCRdb kept only the in-frame ones, dropping some. Of under 200,000 clones in the sample, around 72% were seen once. The sample consisted of PBMCs. The receptors were gathered from a woman aged 45-59 years in good health and CMV-seropositive.

This rearrangement joins TRBV10-3 to TRBJ2-7; 15 nucleotides agree with TRBD2. Germline-derived CDR1 and CDR2 are ENHRY and SYGVKD. This CDR3 has 17 residues. With V trimmed by 3 bases and J by 1 base, 4 bases remained unmatched. CDR3 residues: CAISDGLAGGRSYEQYF. The CDR3 DNA reads TGTGCCATCAGTGACGGACTAGCGGGGGGGCGGTCCTACGAGCAGTACTTC.

V is TRBV4-3 and J is TRBJ1-2, with 7 bases that match TRBD1. Germline V CDR1 and CDR2: LGHNA, YSLEER. V lost 0 bases and J lost 6; bases outside the gene matches: 4. The length of the CDR3 is 14 residues. The CDR3 loop reads CASSQDLGGDGYTF. In DNA form, the CDR3 reads TGCGCCAGCAGCCAAGATCTAGGGGGCGATGGCTACACCTTC.

The chain uses TRBV6-5 and TRBJ2-1; maybe TRBD2 (5 bases). The CDR3 loop spans 14 amino acids. CDR1 and CDR2 (germline): MNHEY, SVGAGI. Trimming removed 3 bases from V and 4 bases from J, with 10 bases in between. The CDR3 loop is CASSYFGVYNEQFF. In nucleotides, the CDR3 is TGTGCCAGCAGTTATTTCGGGGTTTACAATGAGCAGTTCTTC.

The V call is TRBV5-5, the J call TRBJ1-1; D is unresolved. The germline V and J ends were trimmed by 4 bases and 4 bases, with 5 bases remaining between them. CDR3 size: 11 residues. Germline values: CDR1 SGHKS, CDR2 YYEKEE (reference sequence). The CDR3 sequence: CASSRSTEAFF. In DNA form, the CDR3 reads TGTGCCAGCAGCCGGAGCACTGAAGCTTTCTTT.

This chain joins TRBV6-1 and TRBJ1-6; D uncertain. From germline, CDR1 is MNHNS and CDR2 SASEGT. The length of the CDR3 is 13 residues. The V gene lost 8 bases and the J gene lost 2 bases, with 7 bases spanning the gap. CDR3 sequence: CASATTYNSPLHF. In DNA, the CDR3 is TGTGCCAGCGCCACTACCTATAATTCACCCCTCCACTTT.

To note about this clone: The germline gene is not matched at one end of the junction; a read error may be the cause. The V gene is TRBV11-2, the J gene TRBJ1-1; the match to TRBD1 covers 7 bases. The CDR3 has 16 amino acids. Germline V gene data show CDR1 as SGHAT and CDR2 as FQNNGV. The DNA for the CDR3 is TGTGCCAGCAGCATAGAGGTAGGGGGCTTTCTAGCTGAAGCTTTCTTT. Translated, it gives CASSIEVGGFLAEAFF.

The rearrangement joins TRBV7-2 to TRBJ1-6; maybe TRBD1 (6 bases). The germline CDR1 and CDR2 sequences are SGHTA and FQGNSA. V lost 3 bases and J 7 bases, leaving 16 bases between the germline ends. The CDR3 consists of 16 residues. The CDR3 reads CASSFNTRGANSPLHF. DNA for the CDR3: TGTGCCAGCAGCTTTAATACTCGGGGGGCCAATTCACCCCTCCACTTT.

The V gene is TRBV6-5, the J gene TRBJ2-2; D is undetermined. The CDR3 loop spans 13 amino acids. The germline gives CDR1 MNHEY, CDR2 SVGAGI. Between the trimmed V and J ends, which lost 2 bases and 6 bases, there was a span of 7 bases. The CDR3 bases are TGTGCCAGCAGTTACCAGGAAGCCGGGGAGCTGTTTTTT. As protein: CASSYQEAGELFF.

This clone was detected a few times. This rearrangement joins TRBV7-6 to TRBJ2-3; possibly TRBD2 for D (5 bases). This CDR3 region has 16 residues. Germline CDR1 and CDR2: SGHVS and FNYEAQ. V shed 3 bases and J shed 4 bases, with 17 bases lying between them. The CDR3 reads CASSLGGLQPPDTQYF. The CDR3 bases are TGTGCCAGCAGCTTGGGCGGGCTCCAGCCCCCAGATACGCAGTATTTT. The whole variable domain, filled in from reference TRBV7-6 and TRBJ2-3, reads GAGVSQSPRYKVTKRGQDVALRCDPISGHVSLYWYRQALGQGPEFLTYFNYEAQQDKSGLPNDRFSAERPEGSISTLTIQRTEQRDSAMYRCASSLGGLQPPDTQYFGPGTRLTVL.

The chain links TRBV12-5 to TRBJ1-5; D gene unclear. Germline-derived CDR1 and CDR2 are LGHNT and FRNRAP. The CDR3 is 15 amino acids. Trimming left V 1 base short and J 3 bases short, with 10 bases between. CDR3 sequence (DNA): TGTGCTAGTGGTTTGGACACATCCTTCAATCAGCCCCAGCATTTT. Encoded protein: CASGLDTSFNQPQHF.

This clone has just a few counts. V and J are TRBV6-1 and TRBJ1-2; TRBD1 might be the D (5 bases). The length of the CDR3 is 14 residues. V was clipped by 2 bases and J by 8 bases, with 15 bases between them. Germline V lookup: CDR1 MNHNS, CDR2 SASEGT. The CDR3 here is CASSEHSGTRGYTF. CDR3 sequence (DNA): TGTGCCAGCAGTGAACACTCGGGGACTCGCGGCTACACCTTC.

This rearrangement joins TRBV7-2 to TRBJ2-2; TRBD1 might be the D (5 bases). The V end lost 5 bases, the J end lost 2 bases, and 12 bases lay between the germline ends. This CDR3 has 15 residues. Germline assignment: CDR1 SGHTA and CDR2 FQGNSA. CDR3 residues: CASSPKGRNTGELFF. The CDR3 region has the DNA TGTGCCAGCAGCCCTAAGGGGCGTAACACCGGGGAGCTGTTTTTT.

This chain joins TRBV15 and TRBJ2-1; 7 nucleotides line up with TRBD2. Trimming took 2 bases from V and 0 from J; bases not matched to a gene: 4. Per germline, CDR1 LNHNV and CDR2 YYDKDF (reference sequence). CDR3 size: 16 residues. The CDR3 region has the DNA TGTGCCACCAGCAGACTTAGCGGGCGCTCCTACAATGAGCAGTTCTTC. This codes for CATSRLSGRSYNEQFF.

This sequence joins TRBV18 and TRBJ2-3; D is perhaps TRBD1 (5 bases). V gave up 4 bases and J gave up 0 bases, with 11 bases separating them. Germline lookup yields CDR1 KGHSH and CDR2 LQKENI. The CDR3 has 15 amino acids. The CDR3 sequence: CASSLRQSSTDTQYF. Here the CDR3 DNA reads TGTGCCAGCTCACTTCGACAGTCTAGCACAGATACGCAGTATTTT.

This chain links TRBV5-1 with TRBJ2-5; TRBD2 is a possible D gene (5 bases). The ends were cut back, 5 bases at V and 1 base at J, with 9 bases in the middle. CDR1 is SGHRS and CDR2 is YFSETQ in the germline V gene. This CDR3 has 13 amino acids. CDR3 region: CASRPGSQETQYF. As DNA, the CDR3 is TGCGCCAGCAGACCTGGGAGCCAAGAGACCCAGTACTTC.

V and J are TRBV28 and TRBJ2-1; D might be TRBD2 (6 bases). The CDR3 covers 15 residues. CDR1 is MDHEN, CDR2 SYDVKM, per germline. V lost 5 bases and J 4 bases, leaving 15 bases between the germline ends. The CDR3 loop reads CASSPQRAPYNEQFF. The CDR3 DNA follows: TGTGCCAGCAGTCCTCAGCGGGCGCCTTACAATGAGCAGTTCTTC.

The chain couples TRBV10-1 to TRBJ2-7, with a tentative D call TRBD2 (6 bases). V shed 0 bases and J shed 3 bases, with 12 bases lying between them. The germline V gene encodes CDR1 WNHNN and CDR2 SYGVQD (reference sequence). The CDR3 consists of 15 residues. The CDR3 protein is CASSESGRGLYEQYF. The CDR3 region has the DNA TGCGCCAGCAGTGAGTCGGGTAGGGGACTCTACGAGCAGTACTTC.

This chain connects TRBV27 to TRBJ1-2, with D hard to call. In germline, CDR1 is MNHEY, CDR2 SMNVEV (reference sequence). The CDR3 spans 17 residues. With 5 bases removed from V and 0 bases from J, the gap between germline ends came to 19 bases. DNA of the CDR3: TGTGCCAGCAGTCCCTCAGCGGAACCCATTCCTAACTATGGCTACACCTTC. It encodes CASSPSAEPIPNYGYTF.

The chain combines TRBV6-5 with TRBJ1-2, with TRBD1 matching 7 bases. In germline, CDR1 is MNHEY, CDR2 SVGAGI. The V gene end was trimmed by 5 bases and the J gene end by 8 bases; junction bases not matched to a gene: 8. CDR3 length: 13 residues. The CDR3 region is CASSKTGVEGYTF. The CDR3 bases are TGTGCCAGCAGTAAAACAGGGGTCGAGGGCTACACCTTC.

The V and J genes are TRBV5-4 and TRBJ2-3; 8 positions agree with TRBD1. The V and J ends lost 0 bases and 0 bases, in that order; junction bases with no gene match: 3. Germline CDR1 is SGHNT and CDR2 is YYREEE (reference sequence). The CDR3 is 16 amino acids. CDR3 loop: CASSLGTGSSTDTQYF. The CDR3 region has the DNA TGTGCCAGCAGCTTGGGGACAGGGTCTAGCACAGATACGCAGTATTTT.

The V and J genes are TRBV5-6 and TRBJ1-5; TRBD1 agrees at 9 bases. The CDR3 covers 15 residues. Looked up from germline, CDR1 is SGHDT and CDR2 is YYEEEE. Trimming took 5 bases from V and 5 from J; bases not matched to a gene: 8. The CDR3, as DNA: TGTGCCAGCAGTCGAACAGGGGGCTCTCATCAGCCCCAGCATTTT. It translates to CASSRTGGSHQPQHF.

The table lists this clone with a count of one. The rearrangement joins TRBV10-3 to TRBJ2-3; tentatively, D is TRBD2 (7 bases). Trimming removed 6 bases at V and 0 bases at J, with 13 bases between. The length of the CDR3 is 15 residues. The germline V gene encodes CDR1 ENHRY and CDR2 SYGVKD. Here the CDR3 DNA reads TGTGCCATCAGGGGGGGGGCCCGGAGCACAGATACGCAGTATTTT. This codes for CAIRGGARSTDTQYF.

The CDR3 spells CASIRGGGENYGYTF. The CDR3 region has the DNA TGTGCCAGCATCCGAGGGGGGGGCGAGAACTATGGCTACACCTTC. The V call is TRBV7-9, the J call TRBJ1-2; perhaps TRBD1 as D (6 bases). The germline CDR1 and CDR2 sequences are SEHNR and FQNEAQ (reference sequence). This CDR3 contains 15 residues. V lost 7 bases and J 2 bases, leaving 17 bases between the germline ends.

J is TRBJ1-1 and V is TRBV7-2, with 7 bases lining up with TRBD1. The CDR3 loop spans 16 amino acids. With V trimmed by 5 bases and J by 10 bases, 19 bases remained unmatched. Germline V gene data show CDR1 as SGHTA and CDR2 as FQGNSA. In DNA form, the CDR3 reads TGTGCCAGCAGCCTCGGGCGACAGGGAAAGTACAGAAGAGCTTTCTTT. Its translation: CASSLGRQGKYRRAFF.

The chain links TRBV4-3 to TRBJ2-1, with 12 positions matching TRBD1. This CDR3 is built from 21 residues. The germline CDR1 and CDR2 sequences are LGHNA and YSLEER. The trim removed 0 bases at V and 0 bases at J, leaving 12 bases unmatched. CDR3 in amino acids: CASSQDPGTGGLASSYNEQFF. The CDR3 region has the DNA TGCGCCAGCAGCCAAGATCCTGGGACAGGGGGCCTCGCAAGCTCCTACAATGAGCAGTTCTTC.

V and J are TRBV5-4 and TRBJ2-7, with TRBD1 matching 8 bases. This CDR3 is 16 amino acids long. Unmatched junction bases numbered 9, after V lost 3 bases and J lost 1 base. Germline V gene lookup returns CDR1 SGHNT and CDR2 YYREEE (reference sequence). The CDR3 DNA is TGTGCCAGCAGCTCCGGACAGGGCCAAATTTCCTACGAGCAGTACTTC. It is translated as CASSSGQGQISYEQYF.